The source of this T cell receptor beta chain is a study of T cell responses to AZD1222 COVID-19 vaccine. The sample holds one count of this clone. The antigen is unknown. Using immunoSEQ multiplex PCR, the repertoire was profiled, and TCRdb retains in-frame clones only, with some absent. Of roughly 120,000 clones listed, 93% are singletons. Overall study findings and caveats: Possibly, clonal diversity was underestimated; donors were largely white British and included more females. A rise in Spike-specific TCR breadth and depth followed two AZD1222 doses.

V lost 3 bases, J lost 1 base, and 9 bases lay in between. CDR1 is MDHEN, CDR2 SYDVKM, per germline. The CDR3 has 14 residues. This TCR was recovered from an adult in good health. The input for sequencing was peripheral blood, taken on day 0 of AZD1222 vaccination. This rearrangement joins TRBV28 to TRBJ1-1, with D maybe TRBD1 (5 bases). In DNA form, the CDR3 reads TGTGCCAGCAGTTTGGGGGGGGAGAACACTGAAGCTTTCTTT. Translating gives CASSLGGENTEAFF.